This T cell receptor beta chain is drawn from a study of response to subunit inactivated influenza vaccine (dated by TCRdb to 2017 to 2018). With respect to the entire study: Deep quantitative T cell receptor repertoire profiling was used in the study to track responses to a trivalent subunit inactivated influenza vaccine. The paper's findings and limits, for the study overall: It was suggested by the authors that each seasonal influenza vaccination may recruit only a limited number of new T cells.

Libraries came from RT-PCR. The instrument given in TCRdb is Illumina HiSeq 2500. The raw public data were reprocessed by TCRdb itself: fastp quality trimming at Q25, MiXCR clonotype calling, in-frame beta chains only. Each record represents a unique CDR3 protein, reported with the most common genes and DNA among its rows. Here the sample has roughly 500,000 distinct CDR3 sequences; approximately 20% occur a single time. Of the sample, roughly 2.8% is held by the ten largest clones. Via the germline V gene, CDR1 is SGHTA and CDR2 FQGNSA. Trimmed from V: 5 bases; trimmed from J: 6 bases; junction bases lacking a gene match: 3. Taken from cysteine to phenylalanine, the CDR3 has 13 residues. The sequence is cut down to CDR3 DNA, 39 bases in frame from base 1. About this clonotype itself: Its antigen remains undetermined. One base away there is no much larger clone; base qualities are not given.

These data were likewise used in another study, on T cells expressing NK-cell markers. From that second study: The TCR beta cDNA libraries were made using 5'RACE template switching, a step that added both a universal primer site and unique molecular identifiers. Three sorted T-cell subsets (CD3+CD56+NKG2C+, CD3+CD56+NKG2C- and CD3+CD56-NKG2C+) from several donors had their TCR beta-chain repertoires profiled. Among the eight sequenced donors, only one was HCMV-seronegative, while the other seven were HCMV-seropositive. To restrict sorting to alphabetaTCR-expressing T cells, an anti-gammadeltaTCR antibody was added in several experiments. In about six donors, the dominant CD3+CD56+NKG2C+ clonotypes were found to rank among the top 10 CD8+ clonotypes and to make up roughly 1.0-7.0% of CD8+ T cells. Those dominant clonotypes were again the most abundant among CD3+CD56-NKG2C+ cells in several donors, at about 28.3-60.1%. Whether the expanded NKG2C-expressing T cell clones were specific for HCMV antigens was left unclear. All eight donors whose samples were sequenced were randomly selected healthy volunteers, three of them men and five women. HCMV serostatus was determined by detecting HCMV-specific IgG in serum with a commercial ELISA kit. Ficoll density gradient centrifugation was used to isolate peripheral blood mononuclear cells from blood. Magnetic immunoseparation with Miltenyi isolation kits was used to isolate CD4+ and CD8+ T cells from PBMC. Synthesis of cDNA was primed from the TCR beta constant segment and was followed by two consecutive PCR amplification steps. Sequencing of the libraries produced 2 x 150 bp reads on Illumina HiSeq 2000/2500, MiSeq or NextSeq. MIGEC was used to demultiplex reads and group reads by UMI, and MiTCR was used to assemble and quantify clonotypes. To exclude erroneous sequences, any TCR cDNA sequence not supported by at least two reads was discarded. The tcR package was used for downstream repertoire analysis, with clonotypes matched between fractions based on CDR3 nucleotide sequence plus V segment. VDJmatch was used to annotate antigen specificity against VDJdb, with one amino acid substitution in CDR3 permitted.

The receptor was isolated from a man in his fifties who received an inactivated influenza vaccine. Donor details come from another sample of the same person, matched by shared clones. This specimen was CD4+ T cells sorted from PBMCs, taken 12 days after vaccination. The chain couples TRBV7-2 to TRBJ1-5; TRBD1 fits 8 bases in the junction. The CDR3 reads CASSPTGAQPQHF. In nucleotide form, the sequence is TGTGCCAGCAGCCCGACAGGGGCTCAGCCCCAGCATTTT.